This T cell receptor beta chain derives from a study of shared clonotypes between healthy human individuals. For sorted subsets, roughly 200 ng DNA per replicate equaled 33,000 or so T cell genomes. Repertoires were generated with immunoSEQ multiplex PCR, while TCRdb's copy carries only in-frame clones and drops some. This table has roughly 2 million clones, almost 96% appearing once. The authors divided CD4+ cells into CD45RA+ naive and CD45RA-negative memory subsets. Study-wide results and caveats: Clonotypes that were shared across a handful of donors made up roughly 5.2% of naive CD4 clonotypes. Donors were few, which limited the genetic and exposure-history diversity represented.

As concerns this clone: The antigen is undetermined.

The CDR3 sequence is 17 residues long. Germline CDR1 reads LNHDA; CDR2 reads SQIVND (reference sequence). V trimming: 6 bases; J trimming: 3 bases; junction bases outside the gene matches: 14. The chain carries TRBV19 and TRBJ2-7, with 10 bases that match TRBD1. The sequencing input was naive CD4+ T cells sorted from blood. Subset given: CD45RA+ positively selected. The receptor's source is a man aged 18 to 35 in good health. CDR3 DNA sequence: TGTGCCAGTAGACCCGGGACAGGGGATCTTGGAGGCTACGAGCAGTACTTC. Its protein product is CASRPGTGDLGGYEQYF.